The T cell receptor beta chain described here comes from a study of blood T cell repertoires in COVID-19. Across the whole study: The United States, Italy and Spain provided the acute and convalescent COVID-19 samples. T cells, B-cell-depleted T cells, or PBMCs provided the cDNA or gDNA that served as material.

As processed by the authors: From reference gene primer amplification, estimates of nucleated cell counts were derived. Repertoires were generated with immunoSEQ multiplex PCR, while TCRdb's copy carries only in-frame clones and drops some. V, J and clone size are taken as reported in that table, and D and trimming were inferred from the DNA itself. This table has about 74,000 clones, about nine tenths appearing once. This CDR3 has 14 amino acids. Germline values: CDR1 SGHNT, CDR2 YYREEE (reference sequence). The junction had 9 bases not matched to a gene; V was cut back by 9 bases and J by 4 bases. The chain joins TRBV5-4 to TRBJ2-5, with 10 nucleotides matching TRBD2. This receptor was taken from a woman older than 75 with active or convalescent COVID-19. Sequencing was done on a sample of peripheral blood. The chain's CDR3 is CAIQLAGVTETQYF. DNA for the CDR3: TGTGCCATACAGCTAGCGGGGGTTACAGAGACCCAGTACTTC.